The 18 T cell receptor beta chains reported below all come from one sample, sequenced in a study of siplizumab effects on memory and regulatory T cells. The protocol was immunoSEQ multiplex PCR, while the TCRdb copy is restricted to in-frame clones and leaves out a portion. This table has approximately 50,000 clones, about 93% appearing once. Sequencing input: CD8+ T cells sorted from blood. The receptors shown here come from a human donor in good health.

This sequence joins TRBV7-9 and TRBJ2-2, with 7 bases identical to TRBD1. V shed 4 bases and J 6 bases; nucleotides not matched to a gene: 11. This CDR3 has 16 residues. CDR1 is SEHNR, CDR2 FQNEAQ, per germline (reference sequence). CDR3 region: CASSSDREYVSGELFF. CDR3 DNA sequence: TGTGCCAGCAGCTCAGACAGGGAGTATGTCTCCGGGGAGCTGTTTTTT.

The gene calls are TRBV9 and TRBJ2-5, with TRBD2 as a possible D gene (6 bases). V was trimmed by 0 bases and J by 7 bases, leaving 10 bases between them. The CDR3 is made up of 13 amino acids. CDR1 and CDR2 (germline): SGDLS, YYNGEE. In nucleotides, the CDR3 is TGTGCCAGCAGCGTAGGCGGGGATTGGACCCAGTACTTC. It yields the protein CASSVGGDWTQYF.

The rearrangement uses TRBV19 and TRBJ1-1, with 10 bases lining up with TRBD1. Per germline, CDR1 LNHDA and CDR2 SQIVND (reference sequence). CDR3 length equals 16 residues. Trimming removed 3 bases from V and 4 bases from J; junction bases left unmatched: 8. DNA for the CDR3: TGTGCCAGTAGTATGGGAAGGACAGGGGGAGGCACTGAAGCTTTCTTT. Translation gives CASSMGRTGGGTEAFF.

The CDR3 sequence: CASSLYGGSYEQYF. CDR3 nucleotide sequence: TGTGCCAGCAGTTTATATGGGGGATCCTACGAGCAGTACTTC. This chain connects TRBV27 to TRBJ2-7, with D perhaps given as TRBD1 or TRBD2 (5 bases each). CDR1 is MNHEY, CDR2 SMNVEV, per germline (reference sequence). There are 14 residues in the CDR3. V shed 1 base and J shed 1 base, with 8 bases lying between them.

The V gene is TRBV27, the J gene TRBJ2-7; D unclear. V was trimmed by 2 bases and J by 5 bases, leaving 10 bases between them. The CDR3 totals 13 residues. The V gene's germline CDR1 is MNHEY and CDR2 SMNVEV (reference sequence). The CDR3 nucleotides are TGTGCCAGCAGTTTAGGCAGGTCAAACGAGCAGTACTTC. Translation gives CASSLGRSNEQYF.

This rearrangement joins TRBV9 to TRBJ2-2; no definite D call. The V end lost 4 bases, the J end lost 4 bases, and 5 bases lay between the germline ends. The CDR3 is 12 residues long. CDR1 is SGDLS, CDR2 YYNGEE, per germline. DNA of the CDR3: TGTGCCAGCAGCTCCTTCACCGGGGAGCTGTTTTTT. Amino acids: CASSSFTGELFF.

The chain recombines TRBV2 with TRBJ1-2; D gene unclear. V gave up 9 bases and J gave up 9 bases, with 17 bases separating them. This CDR3 comprises 12 residues. The V gene's germline CDR1 is SNHLY and CDR2 FYNNEI. The CDR3 loop is CARVREGVRYTF. DNA for the CDR3: TGTGCCAGGGTACGTGAGGGTGTTCGCTACACCTTC.

The gene calls are TRBV5-6 and TRBJ2-7, with 9 bases lining up with TRBD1. CDR3 length: 15 residues. V shed 3 bases, J shed 2 bases, and the junction held 6 bases outside the gene matches. Germline V gene data show CDR1 as SGHDT and CDR2 as YYEEEE. The DNA of the CDR3 is TGTGCCAGCAGCTCCATCGGACAGGGGACCTACGAGCAGTACTTC. It is translated as CASSSIGQGTYEQYF.

V usage is TRBV19 and J usage is TRBJ2-5; the D is unclear. V lost 4 bases and J lost 1, with 13 bases in between. Germline V lookup: CDR1 LNHDA, CDR2 SQIVND (reference sequence). The CDR3 covers 15 residues. The CDR3, as DNA: TGTGCCAGTAGTAATTTTAACGGAGCCCAAGAGACCCAGTACTTC. Translated, it gives CASSNFNGAQETQYF.

The chain uses TRBV5-6 and TRBJ1-1; 8 positions match TRBD1. V dropped 0 bases and J dropped 5; count of bases not matched to a gene: 3. The CDR3 sequence is 14 residues long. CDR1 and CDR2 (germline): SGHDT, YYEEEE. CDR3: CASSLGTGWTEAFF. The CDR3 DNA follows: TGTGCCAGCAGCTTGGGGACAGGGTGGACTGAAGCTTTCTTT.

The chain joins TRBV5-6 to TRBJ1-1; D unclear. The V end lost 2 bases, the J end lost 3 bases, and 11 bases lay between the germline ends. In germline, CDR1 is SGHDT, CDR2 YYEEEE. CDR3 size: 14 residues. CDR3 nucleotides: TGTGCCAGCAGCTTTGGTGTCCCCCACACTGAAGCTTTCTTT. Its translation is CASSFGVPHTEAFF.

J is TRBJ1-2 and V is TRBV2, with D maybe TRBD1 (5 bases). Trimming cost V 6 bases and J 4 bases, with 12 bases left between them. The germline gives CDR1 SNHLY, CDR2 FYNNEI. This CDR3 is 13 amino acids long. The CDR3 reads CASRGDGSYGYTF. CDR3 in DNA: TGTGCCAGCAGGGGGGACGGATCCTATGGCTACACCTTC.

This rearrangement joins TRBV19 to TRBJ2-1, with 10 positions matching TRBD2. Per the germline V gene, CDR1 is LNHDA and CDR2 is SQIVND (reference sequence). The CDR3 runs 17 residues. J lost 3 bases, V lost 0 bases, and 5 bases had no gene match. The CDR3 region is CASSIDPSGGVYNEQFF. The DNA for the CDR3 is TGTGCCAGTAGTATAGATCCAAGCGGGGGGGTCTACAATGAGCAGTTCTTC.

The rearrangement joins TRBV28 to TRBJ2-2; 7 bases are a match to TRBD2. Looked up from germline, CDR1 is MDHEN and CDR2 is SYDVKM. After removal of 6 bases from V and 1 base from J, the junction contained 5 bases not matched to a gene. The CDR3 length is 15 residues. The CDR3 bases are TGTGCCAGCAGATGGACTAGAGGGAACACCGGGGAGCTGTTTTTT. This sequence encodes CASRWTRGNTGELFF.

This chain uses TRBV6-5 with TRBJ1-1; tentatively, D is TRBD1 (5 bases). V was pared by 2 bases and J by 4 bases, with 8 bases between. This CDR3 spans 13 amino acids. Germline CDR1 is MNHEY and CDR2 is SVGAGI. CDR3 loop: CASSYGRATEAFF. CDR3 DNA: TGTGCCAGCAGTTACGGCAGGGCCACTGAAGCTTTCTTT.

This clone was found once. This rearrangement joins TRBV9 to TRBJ1-5; D unclear. The CDR3 extends over 15 amino acids. Trimming removed 3 bases from V and 0 bases from J, with 10 bases in between. Germline values: CDR1 SGDLS, CDR2 YYNGEE. The CDR3 region has the DNA TGTGCCAGCAGCGCGGGAGGCAATAGCAATCAGCCCCAGCATTTT. This codes for CASSAGGNSNQPQHF.

J is TRBJ2-5 and V is TRBV27; D assignment may be TRBD1 or TRBD2 (5 bases each). This CDR3 spans 17 amino acids. The germline V and J ends were trimmed by 6 bases and 0 bases, with 20 bases remaining between them. CDR1 MNHEY and CDR2 SMNVEV come from the germline V gene (reference sequence). The CDR3 DNA sequence: TGTGCCAGCAGCCCTCTAAGAGGGGCATCGTACCAAGAGACCCAGTACTTC. Protein sequence: CASSPLRGASYQETQYF.

This clone showed up just once. The rearrangement uses TRBV11-2 and TRBJ2-5; D unresolved. Between the trimmed V and J ends, which lost 2 bases and 1 base, there was a span of 11 bases. The CDR3 runs 15 residues. From germline, CDR1 is SGHAT and CDR2 FQNNGV. In nucleotides, the CDR3 is TGTGCCAGCAGCTTAATCTATAACCCCCAAGAGACCCAGTACTTC. Translation gives CASSLIYNPQETQYF.